This TCR beta chain was recovered during a study of T cells in Graves' hyperthyroidism and ophthalmopathy. Overall study findings and caveats: A model using 13 V-J features told ophthalmopathy apart from stable hyperthyroidism. Also found in blood were most expanded thyroid clonotypes above 0.001.

The TCR beta CDR3 regions underwent amplification using RNA transcripts as the source. HTBI primers drove first-round RT-PCR of the TCR CDR3. One entry per CDR3 protein, called by TCRdb with MiXCR from the multiplex PCR reads. The sample yields around 480,000 distinct CDR3 sequences, 13% to 15% seen once. In regard to this clonotype: What it recognizes is unknown. This could be a read error, since a much larger clone is one nucleotide away.

Hyperthyroidism in the patients, aged 18 to 65, was newly diagnosed and under 2 months in duration. Clinicians diagnosed patients from clinical symptoms, serum thyroxine and TRAb, thyroid ultrasound and orbital computed tomography. The CDR3 covers 15 residues. The germline gives CDR1 MNHEY, CDR2 SMNVEV (reference sequence). V and J are TRBV27 and TRBJ1-4; D remains unclear. The origin of this receptor is a woman aged 18-29 years with Graves' hyperthyroidism. What was sequenced was blood. CDR3 coding DNA: TGTGCCAGCAGTCCAGCAGCACTAGGGTATGAAAACCTGTTTTTT. The encoded protein is CASSPAALGYENLFF.